The rows below give T cell receptor beta chains drawn from one sample of a study of monozygotic twins with cystic fibrosis. The method was immunoSEQ multiplex PCR; TCRdb's version includes in-frame clones alone and lacks a portion of them. Altogether some 32,000 clones are present, roughly 96% being singletons, with the ten largest covering about 0.17%. The source material was blood. The source of these receptors is a girl aged 2 to 10 with cystic fibrosis. Each CDR3 is given with its conserved first and last residue. The order of the fields is V gene, CDR3 length, J gene, D gene, clone size, CDR3 protein, CDR3 DNA. D genes are given only for firm matches. Size is stated for part of the rows, as once, few or many counts, or as a class when the clone is expanded.

TRBV30,16,TRBJ2-7,NA,NA,CAWSVGERDHPYEQYF,TGTGCCTGGAGTGTAGGAGAAAGGGATCACCCCTACGAGCAGTACTTC
TRBV4-1,15,TRBJ1-3,NA,NA,CASSQEEGSGNTIYF,TGCGCCAGCAGCCAAGAAGAAGGCTCTGGAAACACCATATATTTT
TRBV7-9,13,TRBJ1-5,NA,NA,CASSLESLQPQHF,TGTGCCAGCAGCCTAGAATCCCTCCAGCCCCAGCATTTT
TRBV2,14,TRBJ1-1,NA,NA,CASTSQPDHTEAFF,TGTGCCAGCACAAGTCAACCAGATCACACTGAAGCTTTCTTT
TRBV5-1,15,TRBJ2-5,NA,NA,CASSLAGDRRETQYF,TGCGCCAGCAGCTTGGCTGGGGACCGGAGGGAGACCCAGTACTTC
TRBV5-1,15,TRBJ2-5,TRBD2,once,CASSLGTSGQETQYF,TGCGCCAGCAGCTTGGGGACTAGTGGCCAAGAGACCCAGTACTTC
TRBV5-6,11,TRBJ1-2,NA,once,CASSVDRGYTF,TGTGCCAGCAGCGTCGACAGGGGCTACACCTTC
TRBV6-1,14,TRBJ1-5,NA,NA,CASSGVFSNQPQHF,TGTGCCAGCAGTGGGGTATTCAGCAATCAGCCCCAGCATTTT
TRBV5-4,15,TRBJ1-1,TRBD1,NA,CASSQRTGVRTEAFF,TGTGCCAGCAGCCAAAGGACAGGGGTACGCACTGAAGCTTTCTTT
TRBV7-8,14,TRBJ2-1,TRBD2,NA,CASSLGTSGNEQFF,TGTGCCAGCAGCTTAGGGACTAGCGGCAATGAGCAGTTCTTC
TRBV6-1,11,TRBJ1-2,NA,NA,CASRANGGYTF,TGTGCCAGCAGGGCAAATGGTGGCTACACCTTC
TRBV21-1,15,TRBJ1-1,NA,NA,CASSNDPGSRTEAFF,TGTGCCAGCAGCAACGATCCAGGGAGTCGCACTGAAGCTTTCTTT
TRBV5-1,15,TRBJ2-1,TRBD2,NA,CASSLELAGVNEQFF,TGCGCCAGCAGCTTGGAACTAGCGGGAGTAAATGAGCAGTTCTTC
TRBV7-9,14,TRBJ1-2,NA,NA,CASSSTGLGYGYTF,TGTGCCAGCAGCTCTACAGGGTTAGGATATGGCTACACCTTC
TRBV4-1,13,TRBJ2-3,TRBD2,NA,CASSQDRLAEQYF,TGCGCCAGCAGCCAAGATAGGCTAGCGGAGCAGTATTTT
TRBV28,14,TRBJ2-7,NA,NA,CASSLSLTSYEQYF,TGTGCTAGCAGTTTAAGTCTAACCTCCTACGAGCAGTACTTC
TRBV4-1,16,TRBJ2-3,NA,NA,CASSQSPSGSTDTQYF,TGCGCCAGCAGCCAATCGCCCAGCGGTAGCACAGATACGCAGTATTTT
TRBV18,16,TRBJ2-7,NA,NA,CASSPLGGFRVYEQYF,TGTGCCAGCTCACCACTCGGAGGGTTTAGGGTCTACGAGCAGTACTTC
TRBV30,14,TRBJ1-2,TRBD1,NA,CAWSLRTGAAGYTF,TGTGCCTGGAGTCTCCGGACAGGGGCGGCTGGCTACACCTTC
TRBV6-6,15,TRBJ1-5,NA,once,CASSYMTASNQPQHF,TGTGCCAGCAGTTACATGACAGCTAGCAATCAGCCCCAGCATTTT
TRBV5-4,14,TRBJ1-2,TRBD1,NA,CASSLYQGARGYTF,TGTGCCAGCAGCTTGTATCAGGGGGCGCGAGGCTACACCTTC
TRBV29-1,13,TRBJ1-4,NA,once,CSVTDQTNEKLFF,TGCAGCGTTACGGATCAGACTAATGAAAAACTGTTTTTT
TRBV4-1,17,TRBJ1-3,TRBD1,NA,CASSQDPTGDSGNTIYF,TGCGCCAGCAGCCAAGATCCTACAGGGGACTCTGGAAACACCATATATTTT
TRBV9,13,TRBJ1-1,NA,once,CASSVLTNTEAFF,TGTGCCAGCAGCGTATTGACGAACACTGAAGCTTTCTTT
TRBV11-2,14,TRBJ2-7,TRBD2,NA,CASSLSGATYEQYF,TGTGCCAGCAGCTTGAGCGGGGCAACCTACGAGCAGTACTTC
TRBV29-1,16,TRBJ2-7,TRBD2,NA,CSVGPGRAGGRDEQYF,TGCAGCGTTGGCCCCGGTAGGGCGGGAGGGAGGGACGAGCAGTACTTC
TRBV27,15,TRBJ2-7,TRBD1,NA,CASSFIGTGGEEQYF,TGTGCCAGCAGTTTTATCGGGACAGGGGGAGAAGAGCAGTACTTC
TRBV27,14,TRBJ1-2,NA,NA,CASSLSVGGRGYTF,TGTGCCAGCAGTTTATCAGTGGGCGGGCGCGGCTACACCTTC
TRBV7-9,15,TRBJ1-2,NA,NA,CASSSRREANYGYTF,TGTGCCAGCAGCTCCCGGCGGGAAGCTAACTATGGCTACACCTTC
TRBV29-1,14,TRBJ2-2,NA,NA,CSVEAGSSTGELFF,TGCAGCGTTGAGGCCGGGAGTAGTACCGGGGAGCTGTTTTTT
TRBV5-1,15,TRBJ2-2,TRBD2,NA,CASSKSGNDAGELFF,TGCGCCAGCAGCAAAAGCGGGAACGACGCCGGGGAGCTGTTTTTT
TRBV5-1,14,TRBJ2-7,NA,NA,CASSLDRQTDGQYF,TGCGCCAGCAGCTTGGACCGTCAGACCGACGGGCAGTACTTC
TRBV5-5,13,TRBJ2-2,NA,NA,CASSLGGTGELFF,TGTGCCAGCAGCTTGGGCGGGACCGGGGAGCTGTTTTTT
TRBV10-3,14,TRBJ2-1,TRBD2,NA,CAISGLAEYNEQFF,TGTGCCATCAGTGGGCTAGCGGAGTACAATGAGCAGTTCTTC
TRBV5-1,15,TRBJ2-1,TRBD2,NA,CASTSGTSADNEQFF,TGCGCCAGCACCTCGGGGACTAGCGCCGACAATGAGCAGTTCTTC
TRBV2,13,TRBJ1-5,NA,NA,CASRLQGNQPQHF,TGTGCCAGCAGATTACAAGGCAATCAGCCCCAGCATTTT
TRBV5-4,15,TRBJ2-7,NA,NA,CASRVGLEGTYEQYF,TGTGCCAGCAGAGTGGGACTCGAAGGCACCTACGAGCAGTACTTC
TRBV29-1,16,TRBJ2-2,TRBD2,NA,CSVEGWLAGEVGELFF,TGCAGCGTTGAAGGGTGGCTAGCGGGTGAAGTCGGGGAGCTGTTTTTT
TRBV5-6,14,TRBJ1-1,NA,once,CASLLGRLNTEAFF,TGTGCCAGCCTTCTCGGACGGTTAAACACTGAAGCTTTCTTT
TRBV5-8,14,TRBJ1-1,NA,NA,CASSLLGSKVEAFF,TGTGCCAGCAGCTTGTTAGGATCTAAAGTGGAAGCTTTCTTT
TRBV19,15,TRBJ2-7,NA,NA,CASSPGTGANYEQYF,TGTGCCAGTAGTCCGGGGACCGGCGCCAACTACGAGCAGTACTTC
TRBV7-9,14,TRBJ1-1,TRBD1,NA,CASSRGQGNTEAFF,TGTGCCAGCAGCCGGGGACAGGGGAACACTGAAGCTTTCTTT
TRBV19,13,TRBJ1-1,NA,NA,CAVKWSGNTEAFF,TGTGCCGTTAAATGGTCCGGGAACACTGAAGCTTTCTTT
TRBV4-1,13,TRBJ2-1,NA,NA,CASSPRIYNEQFF,TGCGCCAGCAGCCCAAGGATCTACAATGAGCAGTTCTTC